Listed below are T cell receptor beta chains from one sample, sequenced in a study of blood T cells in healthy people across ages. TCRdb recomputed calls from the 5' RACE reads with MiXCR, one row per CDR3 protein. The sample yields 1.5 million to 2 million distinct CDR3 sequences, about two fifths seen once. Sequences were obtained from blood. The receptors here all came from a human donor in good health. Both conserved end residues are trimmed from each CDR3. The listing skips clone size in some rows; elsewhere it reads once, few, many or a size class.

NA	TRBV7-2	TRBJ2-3	AGSLTWDGQY
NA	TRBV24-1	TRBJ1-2	ATSLPGIGYT
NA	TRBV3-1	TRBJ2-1	ASSRGQANEQF
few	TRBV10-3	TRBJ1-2	AISGGTGDGYT
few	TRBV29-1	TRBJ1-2	SAPKGWDRVPGYT
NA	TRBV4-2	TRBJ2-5	ASSQDEGLKTQD
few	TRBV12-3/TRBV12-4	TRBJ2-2	ASSPAGELF
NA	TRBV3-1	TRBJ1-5	ASSQGADQPQH
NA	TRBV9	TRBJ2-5	ASGVGGRQETQY
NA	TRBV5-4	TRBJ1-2	ASWGFNYGYT
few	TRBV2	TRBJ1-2	ASFYGLLYGYT
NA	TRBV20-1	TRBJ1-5	SASGLGQGSQPQH
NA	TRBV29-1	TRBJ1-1	SVGISQSPTEAF
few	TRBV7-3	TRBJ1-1	ASSLGGMGNTEAF